This entry describes one TCR beta chain. Its target is not known. RNA was isolated and reverse transcribed to cDNA, the sequencing template. Produced via immunoSEQ multiplex PCR; TCRdb's table is partial and in-frame only. The sample lists 270,000 or so clones, nearly 60% seen once, with approximately 1.7% in the top ten. This entry is derived from a study of CD8+ T cells in alopecia areata. Regarding the study as a whole: While tofacitinib was given, many expanded lesional clones persisted in scalp and blood.

Treatment meaning: oral pan-JAK inhibitor, 5-10 mg twice daily. Germline values: CDR1 SGHRS, CDR2 YFSETQ. The CDR3 totals 15 residues. V was clipped by 3 bases and J by 9 bases; unmatched bases: 8. The TCR was taken from a human donor with alopecia areata. Here the sequenced sample was CD4+ T cells sorted from blood, taken at week 24, from a patient treated with tofacitinib. This chain connects TRBV5-1 to TRBJ2-1; 11 bases map to TRBD1. The CDR3 nucleotides read TGCGCCAGCAGCTGGACAGGGGGCGACCCCGGTGAGCAGTTCTTC. This gives the protein CASSWTGGDPGEQFF. The variable domain in full, with the rest retrieved from reference TRBV5-1 and TRBJ2-1, is KAGVTQTPRYLIKTRGQQVTLSCSPISGHRSVSWYQQTPGQGLQFLFEYFSETQRNKGNFPGRFSGRQFSNSRSEMNVSTLELGDSALYLCASSWTGGDPGEQFFGPGTRLTVL.